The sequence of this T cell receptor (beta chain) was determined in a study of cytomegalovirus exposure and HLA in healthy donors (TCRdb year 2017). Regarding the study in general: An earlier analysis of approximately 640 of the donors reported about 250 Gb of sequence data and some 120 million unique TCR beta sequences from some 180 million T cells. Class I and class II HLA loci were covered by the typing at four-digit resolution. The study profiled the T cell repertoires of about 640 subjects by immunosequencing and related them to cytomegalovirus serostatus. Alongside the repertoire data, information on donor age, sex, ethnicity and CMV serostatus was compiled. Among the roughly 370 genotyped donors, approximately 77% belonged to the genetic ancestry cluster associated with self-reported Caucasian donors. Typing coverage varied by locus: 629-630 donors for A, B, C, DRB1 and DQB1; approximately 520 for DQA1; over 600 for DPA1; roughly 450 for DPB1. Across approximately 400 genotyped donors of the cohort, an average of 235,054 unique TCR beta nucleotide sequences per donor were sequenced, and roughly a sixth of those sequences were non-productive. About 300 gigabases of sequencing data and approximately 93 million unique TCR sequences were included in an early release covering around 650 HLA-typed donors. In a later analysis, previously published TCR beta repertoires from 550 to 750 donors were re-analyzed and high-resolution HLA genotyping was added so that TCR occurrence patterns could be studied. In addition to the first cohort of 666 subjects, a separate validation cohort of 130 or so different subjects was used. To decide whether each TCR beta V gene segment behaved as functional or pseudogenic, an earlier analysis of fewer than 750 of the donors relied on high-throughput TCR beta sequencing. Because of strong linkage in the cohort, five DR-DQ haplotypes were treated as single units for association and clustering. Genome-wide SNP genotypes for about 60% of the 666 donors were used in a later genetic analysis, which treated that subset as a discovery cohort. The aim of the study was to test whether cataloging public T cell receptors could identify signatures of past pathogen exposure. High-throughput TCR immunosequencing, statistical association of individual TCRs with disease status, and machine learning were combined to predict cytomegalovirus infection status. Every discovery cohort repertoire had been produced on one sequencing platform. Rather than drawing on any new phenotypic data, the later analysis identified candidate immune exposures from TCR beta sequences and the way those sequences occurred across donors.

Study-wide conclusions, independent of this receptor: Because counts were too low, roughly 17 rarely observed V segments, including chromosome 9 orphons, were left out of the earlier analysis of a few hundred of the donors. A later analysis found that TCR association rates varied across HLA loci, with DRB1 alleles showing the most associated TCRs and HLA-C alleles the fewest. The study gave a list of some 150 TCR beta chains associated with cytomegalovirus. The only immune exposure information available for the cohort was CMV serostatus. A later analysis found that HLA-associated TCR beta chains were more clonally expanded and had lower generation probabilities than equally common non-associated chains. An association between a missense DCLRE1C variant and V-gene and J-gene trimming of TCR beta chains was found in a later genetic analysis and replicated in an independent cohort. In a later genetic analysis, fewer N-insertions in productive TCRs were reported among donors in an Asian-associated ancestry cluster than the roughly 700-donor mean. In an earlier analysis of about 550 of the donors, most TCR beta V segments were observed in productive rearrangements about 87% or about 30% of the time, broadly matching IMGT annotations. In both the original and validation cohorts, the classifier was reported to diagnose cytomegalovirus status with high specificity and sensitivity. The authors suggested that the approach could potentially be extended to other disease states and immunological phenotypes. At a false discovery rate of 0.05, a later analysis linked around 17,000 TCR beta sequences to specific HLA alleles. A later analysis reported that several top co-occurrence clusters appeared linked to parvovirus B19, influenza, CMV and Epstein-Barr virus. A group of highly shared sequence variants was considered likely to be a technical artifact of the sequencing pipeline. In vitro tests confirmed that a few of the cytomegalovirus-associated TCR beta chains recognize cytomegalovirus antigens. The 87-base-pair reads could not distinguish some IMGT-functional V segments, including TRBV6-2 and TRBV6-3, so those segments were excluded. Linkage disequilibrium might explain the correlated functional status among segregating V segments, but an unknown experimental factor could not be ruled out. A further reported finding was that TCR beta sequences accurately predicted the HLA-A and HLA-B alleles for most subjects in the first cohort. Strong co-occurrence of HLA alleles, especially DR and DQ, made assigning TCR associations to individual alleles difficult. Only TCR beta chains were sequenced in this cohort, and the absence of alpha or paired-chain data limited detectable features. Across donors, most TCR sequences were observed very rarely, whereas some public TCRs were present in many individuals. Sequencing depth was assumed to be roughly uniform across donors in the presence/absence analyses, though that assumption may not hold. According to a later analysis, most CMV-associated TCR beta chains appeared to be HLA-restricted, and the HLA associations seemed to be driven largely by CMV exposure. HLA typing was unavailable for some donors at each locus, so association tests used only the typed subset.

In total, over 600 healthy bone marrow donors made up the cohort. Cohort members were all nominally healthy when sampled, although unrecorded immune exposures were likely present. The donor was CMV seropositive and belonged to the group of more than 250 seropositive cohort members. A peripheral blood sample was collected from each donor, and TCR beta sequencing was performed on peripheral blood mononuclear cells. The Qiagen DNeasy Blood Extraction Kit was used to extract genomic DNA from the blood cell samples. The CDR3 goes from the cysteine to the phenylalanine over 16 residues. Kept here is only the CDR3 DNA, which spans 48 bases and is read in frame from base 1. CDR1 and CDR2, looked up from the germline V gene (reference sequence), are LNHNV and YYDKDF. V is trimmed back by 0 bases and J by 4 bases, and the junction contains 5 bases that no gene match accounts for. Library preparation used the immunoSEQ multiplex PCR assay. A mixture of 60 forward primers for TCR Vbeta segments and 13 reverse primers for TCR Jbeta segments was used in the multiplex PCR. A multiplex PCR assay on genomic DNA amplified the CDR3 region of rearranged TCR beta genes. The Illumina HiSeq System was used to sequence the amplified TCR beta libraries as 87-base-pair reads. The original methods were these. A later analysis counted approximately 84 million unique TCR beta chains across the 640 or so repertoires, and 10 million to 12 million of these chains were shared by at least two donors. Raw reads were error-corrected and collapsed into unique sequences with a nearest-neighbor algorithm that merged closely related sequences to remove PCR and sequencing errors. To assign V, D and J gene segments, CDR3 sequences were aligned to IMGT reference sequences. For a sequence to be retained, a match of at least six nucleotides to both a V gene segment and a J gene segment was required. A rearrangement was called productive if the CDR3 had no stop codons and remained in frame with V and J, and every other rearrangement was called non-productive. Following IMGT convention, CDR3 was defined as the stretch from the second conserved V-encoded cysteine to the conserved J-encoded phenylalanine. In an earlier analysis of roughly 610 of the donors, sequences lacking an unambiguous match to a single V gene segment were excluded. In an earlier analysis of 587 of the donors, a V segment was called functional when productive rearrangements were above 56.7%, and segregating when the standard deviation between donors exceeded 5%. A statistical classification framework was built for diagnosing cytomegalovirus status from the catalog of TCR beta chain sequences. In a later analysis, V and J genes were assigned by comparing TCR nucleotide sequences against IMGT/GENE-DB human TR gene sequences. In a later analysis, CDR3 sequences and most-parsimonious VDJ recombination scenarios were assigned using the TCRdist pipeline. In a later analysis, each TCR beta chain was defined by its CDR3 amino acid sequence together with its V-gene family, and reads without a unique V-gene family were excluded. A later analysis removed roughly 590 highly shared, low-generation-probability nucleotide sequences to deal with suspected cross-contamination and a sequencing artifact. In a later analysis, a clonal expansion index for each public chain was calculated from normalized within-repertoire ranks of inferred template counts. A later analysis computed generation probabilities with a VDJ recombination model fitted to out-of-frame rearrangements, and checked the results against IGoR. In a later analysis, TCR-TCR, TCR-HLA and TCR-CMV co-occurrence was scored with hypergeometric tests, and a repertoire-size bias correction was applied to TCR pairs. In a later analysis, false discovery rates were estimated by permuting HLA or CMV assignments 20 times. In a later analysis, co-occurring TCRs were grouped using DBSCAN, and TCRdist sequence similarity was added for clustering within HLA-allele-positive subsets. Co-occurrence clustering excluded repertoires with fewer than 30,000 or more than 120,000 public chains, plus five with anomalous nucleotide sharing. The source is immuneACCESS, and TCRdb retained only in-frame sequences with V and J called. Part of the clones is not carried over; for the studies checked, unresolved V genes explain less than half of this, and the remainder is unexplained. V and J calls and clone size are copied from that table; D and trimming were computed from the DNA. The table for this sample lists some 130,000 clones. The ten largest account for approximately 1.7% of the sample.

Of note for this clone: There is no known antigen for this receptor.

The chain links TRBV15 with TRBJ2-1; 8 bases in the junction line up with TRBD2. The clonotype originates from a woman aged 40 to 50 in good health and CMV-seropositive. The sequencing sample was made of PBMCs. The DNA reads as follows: TGTGCCACCAGCAGAGATCTAGCGGGTGGTTACAATGAGCAGTTCTTC. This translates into CATSRDLAGGYNEQFF.